Following are 9 T cell receptor beta chains from one sample sequenced in a study of blood T cell repertoires in COVID-19. Sequencing used immunoSEQ multiplex PCR; TCRdb keeps in-frame clones, though not all of them. This sample has around 190,000 clones, with 70% to 90% found just once. The sequenced sample consisted of PBMCs or T cells enriched from blood (not recorded which). These TCRs come from a man in his forties or fifties who had recovered from COVID-19.

The V call is TRBV19, the J call TRBJ1-2; weak D call: TRBD1 (6 bases). V shed 10 bases and J shed 8 bases, with 23 bases lying between them. Germline V gene sequence: CDR1 LNHDA, CDR2 SQIVND (reference sequence). The CDR3 extends over 14 amino acids. The CDR3 DNA sequence: TGTGCCACCTCCTTCGGCAGGGGAGCTGCGGGCTACACCTTC. Translated, it gives CATSFGRGAAGYTF.

This chain connects TRBV5-1 to TRBJ2-2; D is possibly TRBD2 (6 bases). Trimming took off 4 bases at V and 6 bases at J, with 7 bases between the two ends. Germline V gene data show CDR1 as SGHRS and CDR2 as YFSETQ. CDR3 length: 12 residues. CDR3 amino acids: CASSRGSGELFF. The CDR3 DNA reads TGCGCCAGCAGCCGGGGGTCCGGGGAGCTGTTTTTT. Looking up the rest from reference TRBV5-1 and TRBJ2-2 gives the full variable domain: KAGVTQTPRYLIKTRGQQVTLSCSPISGHRSVSWYQQTPGQGLQFLFEYFSETQRNKGNFPGRFSGRQFSNSRSEMNVSTLELGDSALYLCASSRGSGELFFGEGSRLTVL.

The chain couples TRBV6-5 to TRBJ1-4; TRBD1 matches 7 bases. V shed 0 bases and J 1 base; nucleotides not matched to a gene: 2. Per the germline V gene, CDR1 is MNHEY and CDR2 is SVGAGI. The CDR3 has 16 residues. The CDR3 protein is CASSYSGDRTNEKLFF. CDR3 nucleotide sequence: TGTGCCAGCAGTTACTCGGGGGACAGAACTAATGAAAAACTGTTTTTT.

The gene calls are TRBV28 and TRBJ2-1, with D possibly matching TRBD1 (5 bases). In germline, CDR1 is MDHEN, CDR2 SYDVKM. V gave up 3 bases and J gave up 5 bases, with 11 bases separating them. The CDR3 loop spans 14 amino acids. As DNA, the CDR3 is TGTGCCAGCAGTTTGTACGACAGAAACAATGAGCAGTTCTTC. Its protein product is CASSLYDRNNEQFF.

The table lists this clone with a count of one. The rearrangement links TRBV7-9 to TRBJ1-1; D uncertain. The CDR3 is 13 residues long. Deletions cut 7 bases from V and 11 bases from J, with 20 bases between. From germline, CDR1 is SEHNR and CDR2 FQNEAQ (reference sequence). The CDR3 DNA sequence: TGTGCCAGCACTCCTAATGACGGGGTTAGGGCTTTCTTT. It translates to CASTPNDGVRAFF.

V and J are TRBV30 and TRBJ2-5; D remains ambiguous. The CDR3 is 13 residues long. V lost 0 bases to trimming and J lost 3 bases, with 8 bases between them. The germline CDR1 and CDR2 sequences are GTSNPN and SVGIG (reference sequence). CDR3 amino acids: CAWSVHPEETQYF. The CDR3, as DNA: TGTGCCTGGAGTGTACACCCAGAAGAGACCCAGTACTTC.

The rearrangement links TRBV7-8 to TRBJ2-7; 10 nucleotides line up with TRBD1. Trimming removed 5 bases from V and 1 base from J; junction bases left unmatched: 5. CDR3 length: 15 residues. Germline-derived CDR1 and CDR2 are SGHVS and FQNEAQ. CDR3 loop: CASSRDRGTSYEQYF. For the CDR3, the DNA is TGTGCCAGCAGCCGGGACAGGGGAACTTCCTACGAGCAGTACTTC.

This clone was found once. The gene calls are TRBV10-3 and TRBJ1-1, with D possibly TRBD1 on 5 matching bases. The germline gives CDR1 ENHRY, CDR2 SYGVKD. V lost 6 bases and J 1 base, leaving 12 bases between the germline ends. The CDR3 contains 14 residues. DNA of the CDR3: TGTGCCATCAGACCCGGCAGGGAGAACACTGAAGCTTTCTTT. This gives the protein CAIRPGRENTEAFF.

This sequence joins TRBV6-6 and TRBJ2-7; 7 bases map to TRBD2. The junction had 9 bases not matched to a gene; V was cut back by 7 bases and J by 3 bases. This CDR3 comprises 14 residues. Germline values: CDR1 MNHNY, CDR2 SVGAGI (reference sequence). CDR3 sequence reads: CASKDRDYNYEQYF. DNA for the CDR3: TGTGCCAGCAAAGACCGGGACTATAACTACGAGCAGTACTTC.